These 11 T cell receptor beta chains originate from one sample sequenced in a study of blood T cell repertoires in COVID-19. Measured with immunoSEQ multiplex PCR; TCRdb has only the in-frame clones, and not every one. The sample lists 120,000 or so clones, 85% occurring once. The sample consisted of peripheral blood. These receptors were collected from a woman older than 75 with acute or convalescent COVID-19.

This clone was detected a few times. CDR3 in amino acids: CASSPGGTIANTGELFF. CDR3 nucleotide sequence: TGCGCCAGCAGCCCCGGGGGGACAATCGCGAACACCGGGGAGCTGTTTTTT. The chain uses TRBV4-3 and TRBJ2-2; D possibly corresponds to TRBD2 (7 bases). The V and J ends lost 4 bases and 0 bases respectively, with 15 bases between them. The germline gives CDR1 LGHNA, CDR2 YSLEER. The CDR3 extends over 17 amino acids.

This clone was recorded once. The chain carries TRBV6-4 and TRBJ2-1, with D perhaps matching TRBD2 (6 bases). The germline V gene encodes CDR1 MRHNA and CDR2 SNTAGT. The CDR3 totals 14 residues. Trimming shortened V by 10 bases and J by 5 bases, and 18 bases separated the two germline ends. The CDR3 region is CAIHGTLNNNEQFF. CDR3 bases: TGTGCCATTCACGGGACTCTGAACAACAATGAGCAGTTCTTC.

The DNA for the CDR3 is TGTGCCAGTAGTATTCCCACCGGGACTGACACCGGGGAGCTGTTTTTT. Translation: CASSIPTGTDTGELFF. V is TRBV19 and J is TRBJ2-2, with TRBD2 as a possible D gene (6 bases). Germline loops: CDR1 LNHDA, CDR2 SQIVND (reference sequence). Trimming stripped 3 bases from V and 3 bases from J, with 14 bases between. CDR3 length equals 16 residues. The full variable domain, its missing parts supplied by reference TRBV19 and TRBJ2-2, is DGGITQSPKYLFRKEGQNVTLSCEQNLNHDAMYWYRQDPGQGLRLIYYSQIVNDFQKGDIAEGYSVSREKKESFPLTVTSAQKNPTAFYLCASSIPTGTDTGELFFGEGSRLTVL.

This chain uses TRBV5-1 with TRBJ1-1; D not certain. Between the trimmed V and J ends, which lost 4 bases and 1 base, there was a span of 8 bases. Germline-derived CDR1 and CDR2 are SGHRS and YFSETQ. The CDR3 has 13 amino acids. The DNA for the CDR3 is TGCGCCAGCAGCCCGGAGACGAACACTGAAGCTTTCTTT. This translates into CASSPETNTEAFF.

The chain is built from TRBV28 and TRBJ1-1, with D tentatively TRBD1 (6 bases). Germline loops: CDR1 MDHEN, CDR2 SYDVKM. The V gene lost 6 bases and the J gene lost 1 base, with 15 bases spanning the gap. The CDR3 consists of 15 residues. This chain's CDR3 is CASRTPGHRNTEAFF. The CDR3 nucleotides are TGTGCCAGCAGGACCCCGGGACATAGGAACACTGAAGCTTTCTTT.

This chain connects TRBV5-1 to TRBJ1-3; unclear D gene. The germline V gene has CDR1 SGHRS and CDR2 YFSETQ. The CDR3 length is 16 residues. The germline V and J ends were trimmed by 2 bases and 3 bases, with 15 bases remaining between them. The CDR3 bases are TGCGCCAGCAGCTTAACGGGAGTACGGTATGGAAACACCATATATTTT. Translating gives CASSLTGVRYGNTIYF.

J is TRBJ1-1 and V is TRBV6-5; 10 bases match TRBD1. Trimming cost V 6 bases and J 4 bases; bases outside gene matches: 5. The CDR3 is 14 amino acids. Looked up from germline, CDR1 is MNHEY and CDR2 is SVGAGI. The CDR3 loop is CASRTGGAGTEAFF. As DNA, the CDR3 is TGTGCCAGCAGGACAGGGGGCGCGGGCACTGAAGCTTTCTTT.

The rearrangement uses TRBV6-5 and TRBJ2-1; D unresolved. CDR1 and CDR2 from the germline V gene are MNHEY and SVGAGI. CDR3 length equals 14 residues. With 8 bases removed from V and 0 bases from J, the gap between germline ends came to 11 bases. The CDR3 DNA sequence: TGTGCCAGCGCCCGGGTTAGCTCCTACAATGAGCAGTTCTTC. It yields the protein CASARVSSYNEQFF.

V and J are TRBV18 and TRBJ1-2; TRBD1 might be the D (6 bases). From germline, CDR1 is KGHSH and CDR2 LQKENI. This CDR3 region has 15 residues. Trimming left V 2 bases short and J 5 bases short, with 15 bases between. The CDR3 loop is CASSPSGQLTYGYTF. CDR3 coding DNA: TGTGCCAGCTCACCATCAGGACAGCTGACTTATGGCTACACCTTC. The full variable domain, rest sourced from reference TRBV18 and TRBJ1-2, is NAGVMQNPRHLVRRRGQEARLRCSPMKGHSHVYWYRQLPEEGLKFMVYLQKENIIDESGMPKERFSAEFPKEGPSILRIQQVVRGDSAAYFCASSPSGQLTYGYTFGSGTRLTVV.

V usage is TRBV9 and J usage is TRBJ2-2; 9 nucleotides match TRBD1. V was clipped by 0 bases and J by 7 bases; unmatched bases: 4. Per the germline V gene, CDR1 is SGDLS and CDR2 is YYNGEE. The CDR3 is 15 amino acids. The CDR3 sequence is CASSVDRGPGGELFF. Here the CDR3 DNA reads TGTGCCAGCAGCGTAGACAGGGGGCCGGGCGGGGAGCTGTTTTTT.

This chain uses TRBV6-5 with TRBJ1-2, with a tentative D call TRBD1 (6 bases). The CDR3 has 12 amino acids. Per germline, CDR1 MNHEY and CDR2 SVGAGI. The V end was cut by 6 bases, the J end by 8 bases, with 13 bases between. The CDR3 spells CASRKYREGYTF. The CDR3 DNA reads as TGTGCCAGCAGGAAATACAGGGAGGGCTACACCTTC.